The clone carrying this T cell receptor beta chain was seen just once. Profiled with immunoSEQ multiplex PCR; TCRdb holds only in-frame clones, not every one. The sample carries about 220,000 clones, around nine tenths recorded once. These data come from a study of blood T cell repertoires in COVID-19. The CDR3 sequence is 14 residues long. The V gene's germline CDR1 is SGHNT and CDR2 YYREEE (reference sequence). Trimming removed 1 base from V and 7 bases from J, with 15 bases in between. The chain uses TRBV5-4 and TRBJ2-7; maybe TRBD2 (6 bases). The TCR sequence derives from a woman aged 45-60 years with acute COVID-19. The material sequenced was PBMCs or T cells enriched from blood (not recorded which). The CDR3 protein is CASSLRTTSGEQYF. The CDR3 nucleotides are TGTGCCAGCAGCTTGAGGACTACTTCAGGAGAGCAGTACTTC. Full variable domain (remainder filled in from reference TRBV5-4 and TRBJ2-7): ETGVTQSPTHLIKTRGQQVTLRCSSQSGHNTVSWYQQALGQGPQFIFQYYREEENGRGNFPPRFSGLQFPNYSSELNVNALELDDSALYLCASSLRTTSGEQYFGPGTRLTVT.